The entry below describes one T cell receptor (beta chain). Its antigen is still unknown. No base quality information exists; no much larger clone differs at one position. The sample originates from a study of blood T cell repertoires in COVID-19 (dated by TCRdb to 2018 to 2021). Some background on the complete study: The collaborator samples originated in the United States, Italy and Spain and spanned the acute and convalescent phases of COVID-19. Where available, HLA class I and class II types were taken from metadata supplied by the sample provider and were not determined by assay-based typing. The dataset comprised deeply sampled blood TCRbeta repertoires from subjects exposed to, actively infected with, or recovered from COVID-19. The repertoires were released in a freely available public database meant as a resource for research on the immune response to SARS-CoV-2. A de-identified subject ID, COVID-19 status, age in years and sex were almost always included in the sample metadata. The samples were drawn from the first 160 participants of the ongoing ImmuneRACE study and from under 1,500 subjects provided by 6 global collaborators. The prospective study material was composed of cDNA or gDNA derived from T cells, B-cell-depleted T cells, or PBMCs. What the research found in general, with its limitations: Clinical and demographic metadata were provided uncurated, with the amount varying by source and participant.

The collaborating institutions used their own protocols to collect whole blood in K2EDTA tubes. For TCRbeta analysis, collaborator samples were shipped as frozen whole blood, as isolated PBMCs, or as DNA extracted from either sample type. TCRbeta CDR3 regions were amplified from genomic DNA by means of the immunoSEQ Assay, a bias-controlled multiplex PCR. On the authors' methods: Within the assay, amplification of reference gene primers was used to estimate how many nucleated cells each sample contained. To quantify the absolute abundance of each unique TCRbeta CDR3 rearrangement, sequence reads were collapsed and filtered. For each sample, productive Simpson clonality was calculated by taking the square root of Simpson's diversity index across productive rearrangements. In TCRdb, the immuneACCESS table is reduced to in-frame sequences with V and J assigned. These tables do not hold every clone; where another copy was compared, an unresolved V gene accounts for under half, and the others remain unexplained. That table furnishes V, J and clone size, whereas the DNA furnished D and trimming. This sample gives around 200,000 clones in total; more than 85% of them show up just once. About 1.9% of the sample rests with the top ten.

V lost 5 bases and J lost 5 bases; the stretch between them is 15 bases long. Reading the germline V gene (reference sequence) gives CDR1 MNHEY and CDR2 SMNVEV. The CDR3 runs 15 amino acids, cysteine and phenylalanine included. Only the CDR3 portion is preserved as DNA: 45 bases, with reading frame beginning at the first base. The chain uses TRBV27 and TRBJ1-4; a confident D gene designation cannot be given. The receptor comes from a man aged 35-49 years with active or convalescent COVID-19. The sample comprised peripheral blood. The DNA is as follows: TGTGCCAGCAGTGGCCCGGGGAATGGGAATGAAAAACTGTTTTTT. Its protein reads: CASSGPGNGNEKLFF.